Here is one TCR beta chain with its context. Its antigen remains unknown. At survey level, the immunoSEQ assay was run in its v3.0 version. Assay: immunoSEQ multiplex PCR; the TCRdb copy retains only in-frame clones and omits some. Among more than 11,000 clones listed, approximately 73% were seen once. The data were obtained in a study of long-term antiretroviral therapy in people with HIV. Per the germline V gene, CDR1 is SGHAT and CDR2 is FQNNGV. This CDR3 has 15 amino acids. V shed 5 bases, J shed 5 bases, and the junction held 11 bases outside the gene matches. Study outcomes and limitations: The study found that diversity rose after ART but stayed below transplant donor controls.

The sample was unsorted PBMCs, taken 3.1 years after starting antiretroviral therapy. This clonotype originated in a man aged 35 to 55 with HIV. The chain employs TRBV11-2 and TRBJ2-7; 8 positions agree with TRBD1. The CDR3, as DNA: TGTGCCAGCAGCGCGACCGGGACAGGAGTGGACGAGCAGTACTTC. This codes for CASSATGTGVDEQYF.